The rows below give T cell receptor beta chains drawn from one sample of a study of blood T cells in healthy people across ages. TCRdb processed the 5' RACE reads anew with MiXCR; each CDR3 protein has one entry. The profile shows hundreds of thousands of distinct CDR3 sequences, approximately 60% of them singletons. Input material: blood. Receptors were obtained from a man aged 35-49 years in good health. Each CDR3 is given with its conserved first and last residue. The order of the fields is J gene, V gene, CDR3 protein.

TRBJ2-7 | TRBV7-2 | CASSLEPNALSYEQYF
TRBJ1-4 | TRBV21-1 | CASSKALGRGGNEKLFF
TRBJ2-5 | TRBV5-6 | CASSLETGGAETQYF
TRBJ2-1 | TRBV7-2 | CASSYGTLYNEQFF
TRBJ1-5 | TRBV6-6 | CASSLNLRGLDQPQHF
TRBJ1-2 | TRBV14 | CASSQNGLRVSSNYGYTF
TRBJ2-5 | TRBV29-1 | CSVEDRDRGQETQYF
TRBJ2-1 | TRBV5-1 | CASSLVASGSGDEQFF
TRBJ1-5 | TRBV18 | CASSPSWGEGNQPQHF
TRBJ2-5 | TRBV7-2 | CANSLGSGETQYF
TRBJ2-3 | TRBV14 | CASSQDLAGGTTDTQYF
TRBJ2-1 | TRBV5-1 | CASSLGGGINEQFF
TRBJ2-3 | TRBV12-3/TRBV12-4 | CASRWTGQRTDTQYF
TRBJ1-5 | TRBV28 | CASIPPGRPNQPQHF
TRBJ1-2 | TRBV6-5 | CASSYSLGIGSNTNYGYTF
TRBJ1-5 | TRBV3-1 | CASSQDLNLSNQPQHF
- | TRBV4-2 | CASSQEPSSYNEQYF
TRBJ2-3 | TRBV14 | CASSQDDKGRTSTDTQYF
TRBJ2-1 | TRBV5-1 | CASSNGLAGRYNEQFF
TRBJ2-1 | TRBV21-1 | CASSKERGRRINEQFF
TRBJ2-1 | TRBV7-2 | CASSSQHRAGGPYNEQFF
TRBJ2-5 | TRBV7-2 | CAVGGGWQQETQYF
TRBJ2-1 | TRBV20-1 | CSARKGLAGDEQFF
TRBJ2-3 | TRBV6-2/TRBV6-3 | CASSKKTGTLFTDTQYF
TRBJ2-1 | TRBV7-9 | CASSLSTGTANPSEQFF
TRBJ2-1 | TRBV20-1 | CSAERGSSYNGQFF
TRBJ2-3 | TRBV7-2 | CASRRAPSTDTQYF
- | TRBV18 | CASSPSKTGLYEQYF
- | TRBV7-9 | CASSKPSSYEQYF
TRBJ2-1 | TRBV2 | CASSDLGLSSSYNEQFF
TRBJ2-5 | TRBV5-5 | CASSLTQGRETQYF
TRBJ2-5 | TRBV5-4 | CASSFIGSQETQYF
TRBJ2-7 | TRBV27 | CASSSGSLYEQYF
TRBJ2-7 | TRBV6-1 | CASSKPPGLAGLSSYEQYF
TRBJ2-3 | TRBV11-3 | CASTQRGQDTQYF
TRBJ1-1 | TRBV6-5 | CASSIHQNTEAFF
TRBJ1-1 | TRBV7-8 | CASSATGDRSEAFF
TRBJ1-5 | TRBV15 | CATSIGRLHSGSSNQPQHF
TRBJ2-5 | TRBV9 | CASSVGSFKETQYF
TRBJ1-2 | TRBV20-1 | CSAPDIRVANYGYTF
TRBJ2-7 | TRBV29-1 | CSVDSPGYEQYF
TRBJ2-7 | TRBV27 | CASSFGTGLTYEQYF
TRBJ2-3 | TRBV12-3/TRBV12-4 | CASSRGAADTQYF
TRBJ2-7 | TRBV20-1 | CSAKGRGYQYF
TRBJ2-1 | TRBV20-1 | CSTSPLGLAGVNEQFF
TRBJ1-5 | TRBV20-1 | CSARDPGQENQPQHF
TRBJ2-1 | TRBV20-1 | CSSRGGTYNEQFF
TRBJ2-2 | TRBV24-1 | CATSESRELFF